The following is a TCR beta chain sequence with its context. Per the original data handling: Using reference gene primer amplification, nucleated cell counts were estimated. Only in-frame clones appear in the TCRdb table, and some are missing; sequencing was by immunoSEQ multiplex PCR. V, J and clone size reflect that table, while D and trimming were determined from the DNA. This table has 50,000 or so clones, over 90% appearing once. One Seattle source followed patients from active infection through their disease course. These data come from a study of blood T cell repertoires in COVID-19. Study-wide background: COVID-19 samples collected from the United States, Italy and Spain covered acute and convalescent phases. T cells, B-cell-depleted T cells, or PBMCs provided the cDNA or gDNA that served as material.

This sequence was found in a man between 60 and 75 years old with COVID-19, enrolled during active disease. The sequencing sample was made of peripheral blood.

For the CDR3, the DNA is TGTGCCTGGAGCCCTCTAGGTTACGGGTATGGCTACACCTTC. Protein product: CAWSPLGYGYGYTF. The chain has TRBV30 and TRBJ1-2; unclear D gene. CDR1 and CDR2 from the germline V gene are GTSNPN and SVGIG (reference sequence). V was clipped by 3 bases and J by 5 bases, with 16 bases between them. CDR3 length equals 14 residues. The complete variable domain, with remaining parts taken from reference TRBV30 and TRBJ1-2, reads SQTIHQWPATLVQPVGSPLSLECTVEGTSNPNLYWYRQAAGRGLQLLFYSVGIGQISSEVPQNLSASRPQDRQFILSSKKLLLSDSGFYLCAWSPLGYGYGYTFGSGTRLTVV.